This TCR beta chain stems from a study of human T cells and chemical hapten exposure. Study background: Recorded diagnoses among the mostly female patients were alopecia areata, totalis or universalis.

The time point here: patch test 3, about 24 weeks after DPC sensitization. Regarding treatment: therapeutic diphenylcyclopropenone sensitization with weekly scalp DPC. Deletions cut 4 bases from V and 5 bases from J, with 11 bases between. This CDR3 spans 13 amino acids. Germline V gene sequence: CDR1 ENHRY, CDR2 SYGVKD. TCRdb reprocessed the RACE reads via MiXCR and lists one record per CDR3 protein. Of roughly 200,000 distinct CDR3 sequences in the sample, around a quarter were seen once. The receptor comes from a woman aged 40-49 years with alopecia areata. Some clones in this sample may be carry-over from other donors' samples. Specimen: whole blood, collected in connection with sensitization to the hapten diphenylcyclopropenone (DPC). The rearrangement joins TRBV10-3 to TRBJ1-1; a weak D match, TRBD1 (5 bases). CDR3 DNA: TGTGCCATCAGTGCCAATCAGGGAACTGAAGCTTTCTTT. It specifies CAISANQGTEAFF.